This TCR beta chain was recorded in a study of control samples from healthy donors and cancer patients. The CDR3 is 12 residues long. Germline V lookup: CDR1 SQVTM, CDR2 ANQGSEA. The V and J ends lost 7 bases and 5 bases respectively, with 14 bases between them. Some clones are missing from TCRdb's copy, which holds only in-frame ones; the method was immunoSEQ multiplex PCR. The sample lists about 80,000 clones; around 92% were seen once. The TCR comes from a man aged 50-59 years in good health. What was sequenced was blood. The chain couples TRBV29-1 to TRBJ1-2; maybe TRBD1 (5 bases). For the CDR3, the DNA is TGCAGCGGATACCAGGGAGTGTATGGCTACACCTTC. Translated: CSGYQGVYGYTF.